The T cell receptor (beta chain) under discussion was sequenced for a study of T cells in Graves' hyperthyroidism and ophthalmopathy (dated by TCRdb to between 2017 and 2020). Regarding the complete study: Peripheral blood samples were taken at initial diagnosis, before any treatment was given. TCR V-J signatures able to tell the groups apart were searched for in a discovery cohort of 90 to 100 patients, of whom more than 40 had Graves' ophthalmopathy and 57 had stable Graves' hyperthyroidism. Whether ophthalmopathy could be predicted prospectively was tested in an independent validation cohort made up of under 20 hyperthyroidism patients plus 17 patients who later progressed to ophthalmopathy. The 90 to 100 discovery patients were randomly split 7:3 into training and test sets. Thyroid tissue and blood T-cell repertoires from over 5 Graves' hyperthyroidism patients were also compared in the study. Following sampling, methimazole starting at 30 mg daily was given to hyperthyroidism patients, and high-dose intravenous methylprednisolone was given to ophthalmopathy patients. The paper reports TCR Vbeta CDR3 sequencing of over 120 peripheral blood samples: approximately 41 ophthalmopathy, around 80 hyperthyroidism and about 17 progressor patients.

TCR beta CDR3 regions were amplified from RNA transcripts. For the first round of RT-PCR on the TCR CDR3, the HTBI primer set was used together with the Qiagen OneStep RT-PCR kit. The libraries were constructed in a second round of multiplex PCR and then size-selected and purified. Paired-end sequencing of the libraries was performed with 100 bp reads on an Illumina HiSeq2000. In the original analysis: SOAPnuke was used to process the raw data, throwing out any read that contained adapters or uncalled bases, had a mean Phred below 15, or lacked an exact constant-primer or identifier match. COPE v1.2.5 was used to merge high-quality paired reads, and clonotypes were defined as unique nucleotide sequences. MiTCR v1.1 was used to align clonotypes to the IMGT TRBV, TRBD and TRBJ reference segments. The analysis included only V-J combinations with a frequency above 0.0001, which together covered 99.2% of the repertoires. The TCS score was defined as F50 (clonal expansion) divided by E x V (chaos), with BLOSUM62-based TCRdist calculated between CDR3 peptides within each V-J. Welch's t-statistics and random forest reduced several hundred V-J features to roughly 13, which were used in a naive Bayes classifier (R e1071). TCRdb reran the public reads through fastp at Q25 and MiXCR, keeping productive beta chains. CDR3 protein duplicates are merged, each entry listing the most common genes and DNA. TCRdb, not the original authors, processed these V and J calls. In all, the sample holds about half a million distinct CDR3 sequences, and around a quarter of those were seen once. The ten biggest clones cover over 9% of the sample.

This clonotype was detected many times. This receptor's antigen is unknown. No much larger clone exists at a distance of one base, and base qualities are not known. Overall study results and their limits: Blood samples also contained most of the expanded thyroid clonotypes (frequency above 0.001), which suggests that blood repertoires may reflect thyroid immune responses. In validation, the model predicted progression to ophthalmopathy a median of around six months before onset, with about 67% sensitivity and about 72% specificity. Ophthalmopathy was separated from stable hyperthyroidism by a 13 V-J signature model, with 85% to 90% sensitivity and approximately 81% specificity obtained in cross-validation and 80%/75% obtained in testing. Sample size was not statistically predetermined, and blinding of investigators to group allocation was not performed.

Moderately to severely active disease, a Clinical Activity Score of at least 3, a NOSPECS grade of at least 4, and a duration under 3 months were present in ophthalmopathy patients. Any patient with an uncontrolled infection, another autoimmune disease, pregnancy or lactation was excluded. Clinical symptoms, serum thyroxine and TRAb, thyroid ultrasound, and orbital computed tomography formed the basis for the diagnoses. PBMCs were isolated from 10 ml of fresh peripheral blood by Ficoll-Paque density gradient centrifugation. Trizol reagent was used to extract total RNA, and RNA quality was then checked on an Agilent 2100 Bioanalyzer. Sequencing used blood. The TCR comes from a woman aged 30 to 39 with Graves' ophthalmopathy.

Read as DNA, the sequence is TGTGCCAGCAGTTGGGCAGACAGGACCTACGAGCAGTACTTC. Translated, this gives CASSWADRTYEQYF. The sequence joins TRBV6-5 to TRBJ2-7; matching of 6 bases hints at TRBD1 as the D gene. The CDR3 starts with the cysteine, ends with the phenylalanine, and has 14 residues. The entry retains the CDR3 DNA only, 42 bases that are in frame from base 1. Based on the germline V gene, the CDR1 and CDR2 sequences are MNHEY and SVGAGI. V is pared back by 4 bases and J by 2 bases, with 12 bases lying between the germline termini.